A single sample is the source of the 6 T cell receptor beta chains below, sequenced in a study of shared clonotypes between healthy human individuals. Clones were sequenced by immunoSEQ multiplex PCR, and TCRdb holds only the in-frame ones, with some missing. The sample contains roughly 510,000 clones, over 75% of which appear only once. What was sequenced was PBMCs. All receptors derive from a woman between 40 and 50 years old in good health. Some clones in this sample may be carry-over from other donors' samples.

This clone was seen only a few times. The chain joins TRBV18 to TRBJ1-2, with 8 bases that match TRBD1. J was trimmed by 6 bases and V by 4 bases; bases with no gene match: 13. From germline, CDR1 is KGHSH and CDR2 LQKENI. The CDR3 consists of 16 residues. The CDR3 nucleotides are TGTGCCAGCTCACGATCCCCGGACAGGGCAGAAGATGGCTACACCTTC. The encoded protein is CASSRSPDRAEDGYTF. The variable domain in full, with the rest retrieved from reference TRBV18 and TRBJ1-2, is NAGVMQNPRHLVRRRGQEARLRCSPMKGHSHVYWYRQLPEEGLKFMVYLQKENIIDESGMPKERFSAEFPKEGPSILRIQQVVRGDSAAYFCASSRSPDRAEDGYTFGSGTRLTVV.

The rearrangement uses TRBV6-5 and TRBJ1-1; no reliable D call. The CDR3 spans 15 residues. V lost 0 bases and J 3 bases, leaving 11 bases between the germline ends. The germline V gene encodes CDR1 MNHEY and CDR2 SVGAGI. CDR3 in DNA: TGTGCCAGCAGTTACTCTCGGGGTAGGGACACTGAAGCTTTCTTT. This gives the protein CASSYSRGRDTEAFF.

V usage is TRBV19 and J usage is TRBJ2-5; possibly TRBD2 for D (5 bases). V was cut by 4 bases and J by 5 bases, with 20 bases left in between. CDR1 is LNHDA, CDR2 SQIVND, per germline (reference sequence). The CDR3 covers 16 residues. This CDR3 reads CASSNAGMLPRETQYF. The DNA for the CDR3 is TGTGCCAGTAGTAACGCCGGGATGCTTCCTCGGGAGACCCAGTACTTC.

The CDR3 coding sequence is TGTGCCAGCAGCTTAACGGGAGGACTAGCGGGAGCCGGTGAGCAGTTCTTC. It encodes CASSLTGGLAGAGEQFF. The chain employs TRBV7-3 and TRBJ2-1, with 13 positions matching TRBD2. The junction had 8 bases not matched to a gene; V was cut back by 0 bases and J by 9 bases. This CDR3 comprises 17 residues. Looked up from germline, CDR1 is SGHTA and CDR2 is FQGTGA.

In regard to this clone: A much larger clone differs from this one at a single base, so this may be a read error. Other nucleotide sequences from this sample produce the same CDR3. This sequence joins TRBV4-3 and TRBJ1-2; D is possibly TRBD1 (5 bases). Germline V gives CDR1 LGHNA, CDR2 YSLEER. The CDR3 consists of 14 residues. The ends were cut back, 4 bases at V and 2 bases at J, with 11 bases in the middle. CDR3 DNA sequence: TGCGCCAGCAGCCTGACAGAAACCAACTATGGCTACACCTTC. Translated: CASSLTETNYGYTF.

With regard to this clone: The same CDR3 also results from other DNA sequences found in this sample. Written as DNA, the CDR3 is TGTGCCAGCAGCGGCCACCCCGGAGACTACGAGCAGTACTTC. This gives the protein CASSGHPGDYEQYF. The rearrangement links TRBV9 to TRBJ2-7, with unresolved D. Trimming left V 3 bases short and J 3 bases short, with 13 bases between. Germline values: CDR1 SGDLS, CDR2 YYNGEE. This CDR3 is built from 14 residues.